The next 27 T cell receptor beta chains were all read from a single sample in a study of cytomegalovirus exposure and HLA in healthy donors. The method was immunoSEQ multiplex PCR; TCRdb's version includes in-frame clones alone and lacks a portion of them. The sample has 130,000 or so clones; 89% are singletons. The sample consisted of PBMCs. All receptors derive from a woman aged 18-29 years in good health and CMV-seronegative.

This clone is a singleton in its sample. The chain carries TRBV5-1 and TRBJ1-3, with unresolved D. The germline gives CDR1 SGHRS, CDR2 YFSETQ. This CDR3 has 12 residues. V lost 4 bases, J lost 0 bases, and 2 bases lay in between. The DNA of the CDR3 is TGCGCCAGCAGCCTCTCTGGAAACACCATATATTTT. It specifies CASSLSGNTIYF.

J is TRBJ2-7 and V is TRBV13; D perhaps matches TRBD2 (7 bases). CDR1 PRHDT and CDR2 FYEKMQ come from the germline V gene (reference sequence). The CDR3 has 13 amino acids. V lost 5 bases and J 4 bases, leaving 12 bases between the germline ends. CDR3 loop: CASSPGRGYEQYF. The DNA for the CDR3 is TGTGCCAGCAGCCCGGGGAGGGGGTACGAGCAGTACTTC.

This clone was seen just once. This chain links TRBV7-2 with TRBJ2-1; D is unclear. The germline V and J ends were trimmed by 2 bases and 8 bases, with 7 bases remaining between them. Germline lookup yields CDR1 SGHTA and CDR2 FQGNSA. This CDR3 region has 12 residues. CDR3 sequence reads: CASSLSRDEQFF. CDR3 DNA: TGTGCCAGCAGCTTAAGTCGGGATGAGCAGTTCTTC.

The chain uses TRBV5-4 and TRBJ1-4; a possible D gene is TRBD1 (6 bases). The CDR3 covers 14 residues. Trimming shortened V by 0 bases and J by 8 bases, and 11 bases separated the two germline ends. Per the germline V gene, CDR1 is SGHNT and CDR2 is YYREEE (reference sequence). As DNA, the CDR3 is TGTGCCAGCAGCTTGGCGGGGGGCGAAGAAAAACTGTTTTTT. Its protein product is CASSLAGGEEKLFF.

The chain has TRBV9 and TRBJ1-1, with D possibly TRBD1 on 6 matching bases. CDR1 and CDR2 (germline): SGDLS, YYNGEE. The V gene lost 3 bases and the J gene lost 3 bases, with 12 bases spanning the gap. This CDR3 region has 14 residues. The CDR3 bases are TGTGCCAGCAGCGGCGGGGGCGCATACACTGAAGCTTTCTTT. Translation: CASSGGGAYTEAFF.

The V gene is TRBV7-3, the J gene TRBJ2-3, with D maybe TRBD2 (7 bases). Trimming removed 5 bases from V and 3 bases from J, with 21 bases in between. CDR3 length: 17 residues. The germline CDR1 and CDR2 sequences are SGHTA and FQGTGA. The CDR3 region has the DNA TGTGCCAGCAGCCCCGGGGGAGGGGGGCATGGGACAGATACGCAGTATTTT. Translated: CASSPGGGGHGTDTQYF.

The chain links TRBV11-3 to TRBJ1-1; 7 nucleotides line up with TRBD1. Unmatched junction bases numbered 3, after V lost 2 bases and J lost 3 bases. CDR3 size: 14 residues. Germline assignment: CDR1 SGHNT and CDR2 YENEEA. The CDR3 spells CASSLTGEYTEAFF. The CDR3 nucleotides are TGTGCCAGCAGCTTAACAGGGGAGTACACTGAAGCTTTCTTT.

The genes are TRBV11-1 and TRBJ2-1; TRBD2 matches at 13 bases. CDR1 is SGHAT, CDR2 FQDESV, per germline (reference sequence). The CDR3 runs 17 residues. V lost 3 bases, J lost 9 bases, and 11 bases stayed unmatched. The CDR3: CASSFPKLAGGVSEQFF. CDR3 DNA: TGTGCCAGCAGCTTTCCAAAACTAGCGGGGGGGGTCAGTGAGCAGTTCTTC.

The V gene is TRBV5-1, the J gene TRBJ1-1, with D possibly being TRBD1 (6 bases). Germline V gives CDR1 SGHRS, CDR2 YFSETQ. V was trimmed by 2 bases and J by 1 base, leaving 9 bases between them. This CDR3 region has 14 residues. The CDR3 reads CASSFTDRNTEAFF. The CDR3 DNA sequence: TGCGCCAGCAGCTTCACGGACAGGAACACTGAAGCTTTCTTT.

The chain carries TRBV27 and TRBJ2-5; maybe TRBD2 (5 bases). The CDR3 runs 13 residues. The germline V gene has CDR1 MNHEY and CDR2 SMNVEV (reference sequence). V was pared by 2 bases and J by 5 bases, with 9 bases between. The DNA for the CDR3 is TGTGCCAGCAGTTTAAACGGGGAGGAGACCCAGTACTTC. Encoded protein: CASSLNGEETQYF.

This chain uses TRBV20-1 with TRBJ1-2, with D unclear. The CDR3 covers 11 residues. Germline CDR1 DFQATT, CDR2 SNEGSKA (reference sequence). V dropped 0 bases and J dropped 8 bases, with 7 bases sitting between them. CDR3 nucleotide sequence: TGCAGTGCTAGAGACCCGGAGGGCTACACCTTC. This sequence encodes CSARDPEGYTF.

This chain links TRBV18 with TRBJ1-1; tentative D call: TRBD1 (6 bases). Trimming stripped 3 bases from V and 7 bases from J, with 15 bases between. This CDR3 comprises 14 residues. Germline V lookup: CDR1 KGHSH, CDR2 LQKENI. CDR3 in DNA: TGTGCCAGCTCACCTTCCGGTGGACAGAATGAAGCTTTCTTT. Protein: CASSPSGGQNEAFF.

The chain recombines TRBV6-1 with TRBJ2-2; 7 nucleotides align to TRBD1. The CDR3 sequence is 17 residues long. The V gene end was trimmed by 4 bases and the J gene end by 2 bases; junction bases not matched to a gene: 10. Germline V gene lookup returns CDR1 MNHNS and CDR2 SASEGT. The CDR3: CASSAGTVSHNTGELFF. CDR3 bases: TGTGCCAGCAGTGCCGGGACAGTGAGCCATAACACCGGGGAGCTGTTTTTT.

This chain connects TRBV7-8 to TRBJ2-2; TRBD1 aligns across 9 bases. The CDR3 consists of 15 residues. J gave up 3 bases and V 3 bases, and 2 bases lay outside the gene matches. Germline loops: CDR1 SGHVS, CDR2 FQNEAQ. CDR3 loop: CASSFWTGDTGELFF. In nucleotides, the CDR3 is TGTGCCAGCAGCTTTTGGACAGGGGACACCGGGGAGCTGTTTTTT.

The rearrangement links TRBV4-1 to TRBJ2-7, with 9 bases lining up with TRBD2. Germline-derived CDR1 and CDR2 are MGHRA and YSYEKL. The J segment lost 3 bases and the V segment lost 1 base, leaving 1 base of the junction unmatched. The CDR3 consists of 14 residues. The CDR3 spells CASSQVTSGYEQYF. CDR3 nucleotides: TGCGCCAGCAGCCAAGTGACTAGCGGCTACGAGCAGTACTTC.

This clone was seen a single time. The rearrangement joins TRBV5-1 to TRBJ2-3; perhaps TRBD2 as D (6 bases). Per the germline V gene, CDR1 is SGHRS and CDR2 is YFSETQ. V lost 2 bases and J lost 4, with 14 bases in between. The CDR3 length is 15 residues. The CDR3 coding sequence is TGCGCCAGCAGCTTTCAGGGACTGGGGGCAGATACGCAGTATTTT. Protein sequence: CASSFQGLGADTQYF.

The gene calls are TRBV7-9 and TRBJ2-2, with D hard to call. From germline, CDR1 is SEHNR and CDR2 FQNEAQ (reference sequence). The V gene lost 5 bases and the J gene lost 3 bases, with 10 bases spanning the gap. The CDR3 extends over 14 amino acids. The CDR3 DNA follows: TGTGCCAGCAGCCATTACAGAGACACCGGGGAGCTGTTTTTT. This codes for CASSHYRDTGELFF. The full variable domain, completed using reference TRBV7-9 and TRBJ2-2, is DTGVSQNPRHKITKRGQNVTFRCDPISEHNRLYWYRQTLGQGPEFLTYFQNEAQLEKSRLLSDRFSAERPKGSFSTLEIQRTEQGDSAMYLCASSHYRDTGELFFGEGSRLTVL.

The chain combines TRBV10-3 with TRBJ2-1, with D perhaps TRBD1 (5 bases). Germline-derived CDR1 and CDR2 are ENHRY and SYGVKD. The CDR3 has 12 amino acids. With 4 bases removed from V and 12 bases from J, the gap between germline ends came to 13 bases. CDR3 loop: CAISAEWGGQFF. DNA of the CDR3: TGTGCCATCAGTGCCGAGTGGGGCGGGCAGTTCTTC.

J is TRBJ2-4 and V is TRBV7-2; D unresolved. The CDR3 sequence is 15 residues long. The V end was cut by 1 base, the J end by 2 bases, with 9 bases between. In germline, CDR1 is SGHTA, CDR2 FQGNSA. Here the CDR3 DNA reads TGTGCCAGCAGCTTAGGTCTGACAACCAAAAACATTCAGTACTTC. Translated: CASSLGLTTKNIQYF. The full variable domain, with the rest looked up from reference TRBV7-2 and TRBJ2-4, is GAGVSQSPSNKVTEKGKDVELRCDPISGHTALYWYRQSLGQGLEFLIYFQGNSAPDKSGLPSDRFSAERTGGSVSTLTIQRTQQEDSAVYLCASSLGLTTKNIQYFGAGTRLSVL.

This chain joins TRBV6-5 and TRBJ1-5, with D uncertain. V dropped 4 bases and J dropped 5 bases, with 9 bases sitting between them. CDR1 MNHEY and CDR2 SVGAGI come from the germline V gene. The CDR3 spans 13 residues. CDR3 in amino acids: CASSSIRHQPQHF. The CDR3 nucleotides read TGTGCCAGCAGTTCTATACGTCATCAGCCCCAGCATTTT.

V and J are TRBV11-2 and TRBJ2-4; 11 bases line up with TRBD2. The CDR3 spans 18 residues. CDR1 is SGHAT and CDR2 is FQNNGV in the germline V gene. V gave up 7 bases and J gave up 7 bases; unmatched junction bases: 18. The CDR3, as DNA: TGTGCCAGCACCAAACCTTCTAGCGGGGGGAAGTGGGTGAACATTCAGTACTTC. It yields the protein CASTKPSSGGKWVNIQYF.

V is TRBV9 and J is TRBJ2-1; possibly TRBD2 for D (6 bases). This CDR3 has 17 residues. Trimming removed 0 bases at V and 0 bases at J, with 13 bases between. Germline CDR1 reads SGDLS; CDR2 reads YYNGEE. The CDR3 loop reads CASSVVGGRTSYNEQFF. As DNA, the CDR3 is TGTGCCAGCAGCGTAGTGGGGGGACGGACCTCCTACAATGAGCAGTTCTTC.

The V and J genes are TRBV6-1 and TRBJ1-1, with TRBD1 identical over 9 bases. The CDR3 has 15 amino acids. The trim removed 7 bases at V and 8 bases at J, leaving 14 bases unmatched. CDR1 MNHNS and CDR2 SASEGT come from the germline V gene. CDR3: CASKIRTGDYTEAFF. The CDR3 nucleotides are TGTGCCAGCAAAATTAGGACAGGGGATTATACGGAAGCTTTCTTT.

This clone was seen only a few times. V is TRBV27 and J is TRBJ1-6; perhaps TRBD1 as D (5 bases). V shed 6 bases and J shed 9 bases, with 15 bases lying between them. Germline V gene sequence: CDR1 MNHEY, CDR2 SMNVEV (reference sequence). The CDR3 contains 14 residues. CDR3 bases: TGTGCCAGCAGAATATCGGGGGTCGGTTCACCCCTCCACTTT. Translating gives CASRISGVGSPLHF.

This chain joins TRBV15 and TRBJ1-2; 8 positions agree with TRBD1. CDR1 is LNHNV, CDR2 YYDKDF, per germline (reference sequence). This CDR3 is built from 14 residues. J gave up 7 bases and V 0 bases, and 4 bases lay outside the gene matches. The CDR3 loop reads CATSRDIDRGGYTF. The CDR3 DNA follows: TGTGCCACCAGCAGAGATATAGACAGGGGTGGCTACACCTTC.

The chain employs TRBV5-1 and TRBJ2-7, with 11 positions matching TRBD1. In germline, CDR1 is SGHRS, CDR2 YFSETQ. Trimming cost V 4 bases and J 2 bases; bases outside gene matches: 5. This CDR3 contains 15 residues. The CDR3 here is CASSITGQGAYEQYF. In DNA form, the CDR3 reads TGCGCCAGCAGCATTACGGGACAGGGGGCCTACGAGCAGTACTTC. Variable domain in full (rest from reference TRBV5-1 and TRBJ2-7): KAGVTQTPRYLIKTRGQQVTLSCSPISGHRSVSWYQQTPGQGLQFLFEYFSETQRNKGNFPGRFSGRQFSNSRSEMNVSTLELGDSALYLCASSITGQGAYEQYFGPGTRLTVT.

The chain joins TRBV15 to TRBJ2-3; 16 bases fit TRBD2. The CDR3 is made up of 19 amino acids. V lost 6 bases to trimming and J lost 5 bases; unmatched junction nucleotides: 14. Germline loops: CDR1 LNHNV, CDR2 YYDKDF (reference sequence). CDR3 sequence (DNA): TGTGCCACCAGAGTACCGGGACTAGCGGGGGGGCCTTCATTAGATACGCAGTATTTT. As protein: CATRVPGLAGGPSLDTQYF.